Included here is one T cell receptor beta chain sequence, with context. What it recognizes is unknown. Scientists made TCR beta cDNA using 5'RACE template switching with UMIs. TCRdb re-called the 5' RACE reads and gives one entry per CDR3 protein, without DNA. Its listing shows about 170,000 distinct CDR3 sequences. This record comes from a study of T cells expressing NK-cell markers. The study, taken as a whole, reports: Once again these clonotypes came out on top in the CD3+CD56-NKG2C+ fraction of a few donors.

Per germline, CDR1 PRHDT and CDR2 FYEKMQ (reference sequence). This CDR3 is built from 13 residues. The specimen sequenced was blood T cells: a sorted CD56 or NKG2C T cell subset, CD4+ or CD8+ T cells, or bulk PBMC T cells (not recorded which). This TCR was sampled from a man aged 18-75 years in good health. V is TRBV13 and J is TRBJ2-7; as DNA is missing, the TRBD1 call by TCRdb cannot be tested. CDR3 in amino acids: CASSSTGFYEQYF.